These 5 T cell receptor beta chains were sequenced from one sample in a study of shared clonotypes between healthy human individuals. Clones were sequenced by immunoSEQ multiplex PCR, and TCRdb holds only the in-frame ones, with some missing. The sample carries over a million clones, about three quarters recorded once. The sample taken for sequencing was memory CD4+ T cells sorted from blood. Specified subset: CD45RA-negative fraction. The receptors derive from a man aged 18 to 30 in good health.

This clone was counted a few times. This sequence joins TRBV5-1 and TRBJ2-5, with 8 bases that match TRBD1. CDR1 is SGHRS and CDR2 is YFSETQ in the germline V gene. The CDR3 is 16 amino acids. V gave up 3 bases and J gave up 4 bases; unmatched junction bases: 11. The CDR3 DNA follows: TGCGCCAGCAGCTCCTGGGGGACAGGAGGTTTAGAGACCCAGTACTTC. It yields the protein CASSSWGTGGLETQYF.

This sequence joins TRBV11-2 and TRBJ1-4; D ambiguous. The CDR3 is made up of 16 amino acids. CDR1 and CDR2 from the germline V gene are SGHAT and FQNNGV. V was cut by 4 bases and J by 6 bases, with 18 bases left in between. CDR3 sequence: CASSSASGGFYEKLFF. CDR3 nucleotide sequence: TGTGCCAGCAGCTCCGCATCCGGTGGATTTTATGAAAAACTGTTTTTT.

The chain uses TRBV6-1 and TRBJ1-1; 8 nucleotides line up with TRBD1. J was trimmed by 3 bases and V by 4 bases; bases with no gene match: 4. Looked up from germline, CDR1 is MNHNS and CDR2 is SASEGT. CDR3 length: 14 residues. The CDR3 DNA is TGTGCCAGCAGTGGCGGACAGGGATACACTGAAGCTTTCTTT. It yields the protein CASSGGQGYTEAFF.

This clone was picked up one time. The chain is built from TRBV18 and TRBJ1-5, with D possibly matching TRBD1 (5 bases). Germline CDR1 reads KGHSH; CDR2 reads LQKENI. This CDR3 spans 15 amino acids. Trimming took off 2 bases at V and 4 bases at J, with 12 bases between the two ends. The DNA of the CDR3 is TGTGCCAGCTCACCATCTAGAGGGGATAATCAGCCCCAGCATTTT. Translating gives CASSPSRGDNQPQHF. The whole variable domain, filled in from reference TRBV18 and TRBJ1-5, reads NAGVMQNPRHLVRRRGQEARLRCSPMKGHSHVYWYRQLPEEGLKFMVYLQKENIIDESGMPKERFSAEFPKEGPSILRIQQVVRGDSAAYFCASSPSRGDNQPQHFGDGTRLSIL.

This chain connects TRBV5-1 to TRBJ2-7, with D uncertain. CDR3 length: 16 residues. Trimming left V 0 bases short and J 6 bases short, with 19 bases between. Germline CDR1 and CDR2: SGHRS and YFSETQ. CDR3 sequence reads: CASSLGLGVGISEQYF. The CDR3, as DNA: TGCGCCAGCAGCTTGGGTCTGGGCGTTGGAATATCCGAGCAGTACTTC.